This section outlines one T cell receptor beta chain sequence together with its context. No antigen is known for it. Per germline, CDR1 SGHRS and CDR2 YFSETQ. The V and J ends lost 5 bases and 1 base respectively, with 13 bases between them. The CDR3 is 14 residues long. The data originate from a study of PD-1 blockade in classical Hodgkin lymphoma. Broader study findings: Newly diagnosed patients reportedly trailed healthy donors in baseline TCR diversity. Patients who responded completely had about the same baseline diversity as newly diagnosed patients. While CD8+ TCR diversity did not rise significantly by C4D1, CD4+ TCR diversity did.

Relapse after autologous stem cell transplantation occurred in every patient, and brentuximab vedotin exposure varied. Sequenced by immunoSEQ multiplex PCR; TCRdb stores in-frame clones only, minus some. Among 120,000 to 150,000 clones listed, about four fifths were seen once. This TCR derives from a human donor with classical Hodgkin lymphoma. V is TRBV5-1 and J is TRBJ2-7; D possibly matches TRBD1 or TRBD2 (5 bases each). The sequencing here drew on peripheral blood mononuclear cells (PBMCs), taken before the second cycle of nivolumab. This CDR3 is CASRSGTSSYEQYF. In nucleotides, the CDR3 is TGCGCCAGCAGATCCGGGACGTCATCCTACGAGCAGTACTTC.